The clone carrying this T cell receptor (beta chain) was picked up many times. The target antigen is unknown. From germline, CDR1 is SEHNR and CDR2 FQNEAQ (reference sequence). The CDR3 is 15 residues long. The V and J ends lost 4 bases and 7 bases, in that order; junction bases with no gene match: 5. The record originates from a study of T cells in Graves' hyperthyroidism and ophthalmopathy. Notes on the study in general: Blood held most thyroid clonotypes expanded above 0.001 frequency.

RNA transcripts yielded amplified TCR beta CDR3 regions. In the first-round RT-PCR of the TCR CDR3, the HTBI primer set was used. TCRdb re-called the multiplex PCR reads with MiXCR, one entry per CDR3 protein. The table shows 500,000 to 750,000 distinct CDR3 sequences, with around 14% occurring only once. The chain combines TRBV7-9 with TRBJ2-1, with TRBD1 matching over 12 bases. Sequencing was done on a sample of blood. This TCR was recovered from a woman in her late teens or twenties with Graves' ophthalmopathy. In DNA, the CDR3 is TGTGCCAGCAGCTCCGGGACAGGGGGCTGGAATGAGCAGTTCTTC. Translation gives CASSSGTGGWNEQFF.